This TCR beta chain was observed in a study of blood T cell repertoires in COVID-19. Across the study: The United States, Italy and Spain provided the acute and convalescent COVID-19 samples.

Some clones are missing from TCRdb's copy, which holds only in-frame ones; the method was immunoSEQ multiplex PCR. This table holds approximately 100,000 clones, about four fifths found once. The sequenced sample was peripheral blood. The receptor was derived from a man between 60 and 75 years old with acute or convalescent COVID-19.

The CDR3 region has the DNA TGCGCCAGCAGCTTAACTAGCGGCCGGAACACCGGGGAGCTGTTTTTT. Encoded protein: CASSLTSGRNTGELFF. The J gene is TRBJ2-2, the V gene TRBV5-1; the match to TRBD2 covers 8 bases. CDR3 size: 16 residues. Germline trimming cut 2 bases from V and 1 base from J; bases unmatched to any gene: 4. Germline V CDR1 and CDR2: SGHRS, YFSETQ.